The next 27 T cell receptor beta chains were all read from a single sample in a study of early T cells in non-severe SARS-CoV-2 infection (dated by TCRdb to the early 2020s). Library preparation was by 5' RACE. Sequencer: NextSeq 500. TCRdb reanalyzed the raw reads on its own, using fastp at Q25 for trimming and MiXCR for clone calling, and kept in-frame beta chains. When rows share a CDR3 protein, they turn into one entry using the most common DNA and genes. Counted in this sample were tens of thousands of distinct CDR3 sequences; roughly an eighth of them appeared once. Approximately 2.6% of the sample lies in the top ten. What was sequenced was whole blood. Receptor source: an adult who was a healthcare worker with PCR-confirmed SARS-CoV-2 infection or an uninfected control (not recorded which).

This clonotype has a count of ten or more. This rearrangement joins TRBV29-1 to TRBJ1-4; D is uncertain. CDR1 is SQVTM and CDR2 is ANQGSEA in the germline V gene. V lost 4 bases and J 5 bases, leaving 5 bases between the germline ends. The CDR3 length is 11 residues. The chain's CDR3 is CSVGQNEKLFF. The CDR3 coding sequence is TGCAGCGTTGGTCAGAATGAAAAACTGTTTTTT. The full variable domain, in which reference TRBV29-1 and TRBJ1-4 provide the parts outside the CDR3, is SAVISQKPSRDICQRGTSLTIQCQVDSQVTMMFWYRQQPGQSLTLIATANQGSEATYESGFVIDKFPISRPNLTFSTLTVSNMSPEDSSIYLCSVGQNEKLFFGSGTQLSVL.

The chain employs TRBV19 and TRBJ2-1; D is ambiguous. The CDR3 sequence is 14 residues long. The V end lost 1 base, the J end lost 7 bases, and 11 bases lay between the germline ends. The V gene's germline CDR1 is LNHDA and CDR2 SQIVND (reference sequence). Here the CDR3 DNA reads TGTGCCAGTAGTATAGTGTCCGGGTGGAATGAGCAGTTCTTC. Translating gives CASSIVSGWNEQFF.

Ten or more counts support this clonotype. The V call is TRBV11-2, the J call TRBJ2-1; TRBD2 matches at 9 bases. CDR3 length: 15 residues. Per germline, CDR1 SGHAT and CDR2 FQNNGV. The trim removed 0 bases at V and 7 bases at J, leaving 4 bases unmatched. The CDR3 is CASSLDRGLANEQFF. CDR3 DNA sequence: TGTGCCAGCAGCTTAGATCGTGGACTAGCGAATGAGCAGTTCTTC.

This clonotype was counted only a few times. CDR3 in amino acids: CASSFQADTNTGELFF. The CDR3, as DNA: TGTGCCAGCAGCTTCCAAGCGGATACGAACACCGGGGAGCTGTTTTTT. V usage is TRBV11-3 and J usage is TRBJ2-2, with D maybe TRBD2 (5 bases). Germline assignment: CDR1 SGHNT and CDR2 YENEEA. Trimming removed 3 bases from V and 0 bases from J, with 11 bases in between. This CDR3 is built from 16 residues.

The rearrangement joins TRBV18 to TRBJ2-3; weak D call: TRBD2 (5 bases). Germline CDR1 and CDR2: KGHSH and LQKENI. The CDR3 is 15 amino acids. V lost 1 base and J 1 base, leaving 9 bases between the germline ends. The CDR3 DNA reads TGTGCCAGCTCACCACGTAAGAGGGGCACAGATACGCAGTATTTT. Translating gives CASSPRKRGTDTQYF.

In its sample, this clonotype was seen many times. This chain connects TRBV11-3 to TRBJ1-1; the match to TRBD1 covers 7 bases. The germline gives CDR1 SGHNT, CDR2 YENEEA. The ends lost 4 bases at V and 1 base at J; junction bases unmatched: 3. The CDR3 spans 14 residues. The CDR3 sequence: CASSSGQENTEAFF. CDR3 DNA: TGTGCCAGCAGCTCCGGACAGGAGAACACTGAAGCTTTCTTT.

The chain joins TRBV5-4 to TRBJ2-2; 9 positions agree with TRBD2. J gave up 1 base and V 8 bases, and 6 bases lay outside the gene matches. The CDR3 contains 15 residues. CDR1 SGHNT and CDR2 YYREEE come from the germline V gene (reference sequence). The CDR3 DNA reads TGTGCCAGTTTTAGCGGGAGCCGGAACACCGGGGAGCTGTTTTTT. Translation gives CASFSGSRNTGELFF.

The chain carries TRBV30 and TRBJ2-7, with D possibly being TRBD2 (7 bases). V gave up 3 bases and J gave up 6 bases, with 15 bases separating them. The CDR3 runs 13 residues. In germline, CDR1 is GTSNPN, CDR2 SVGIG (reference sequence). The chain's CDR3 is CAWRLPGGSEQYF. Here the CDR3 DNA reads TGTGCCTGGAGGCTCCCGGGGGGCAGCGAGCAGTACTTC.

This clonotype was found a few times. The V and J genes are TRBV11-2 and TRBJ2-4, with TRBD2 identical over 11 bases. This CDR3 comprises 17 residues. Germline V gene lookup returns CDR1 SGHAT and CDR2 FQNNGV. J gave up 2 bases and V 4 bases, and 7 bases lay outside the gene matches. The CDR3 spells CASSSRRLAGPKNIQYF. In DNA, the CDR3 is TGTGCCAGCAGCTCCAGACGACTAGCGGGGCCCAAAAACATTCAGTACTTC.

This clonotype was counted many times. The gene calls are TRBV20-1 and TRBJ2-7; 9 bases are shared with TRBD2. Germline values: CDR1 DFQATT, CDR2 SNEGSKA (reference sequence). After removal of 0 bases from V and 2 bases from J, the junction contained 5 bases not matched to a gene. The CDR3 covers 15 residues. CDR3 nucleotides: TGCAGTGCTAGAGATTGGGGACTAGCAACCTACGAGCAGTACTTC. Translating it yields CSARDWGLATYEQYF.

V is TRBV7-9 and J is TRBJ1-5; the match to TRBD1 covers 10 bases. V gave up 0 bases and J gave up 6 bases; unmatched junction bases: 5. This CDR3 is 16 amino acids long. The germline V gene encodes CDR1 SEHNR and CDR2 FQNEAQ (reference sequence). CDR3 sequence reads: CASSLATGGEGQPQHF. The CDR3 coding sequence is TGTGCCAGCAGCTTAGCGACAGGGGGCGAGGGTCAGCCCCAGCATTTT.

This clonotype has a handful of counts. The V and J genes are TRBV28 and TRBJ2-7; 7 positions match TRBD1. The CDR3 loop spans 15 amino acids. The J segment lost 1 base and the V segment lost 3 bases, leaving 6 bases of the junction unmatched. Germline CDR1 reads MDHEN; CDR2 reads SYDVKM. In nucleotides, the CDR3 is TGTGCCAGCAGTTTCGAAAAGGGGGCGTCCTACGAGCAGTACTTC. Protein: CASSFEKGASYEQYF.

This clonotype occurred a few times. The chain links TRBV3-1 to TRBJ2-3, with 7 bases that match TRBD1. The trim removed 1 base at V and 2 bases at J, leaving 3 bases unmatched. In germline, CDR1 is LGHDT, CDR2 YNNKEL (reference sequence). The CDR3 has 15 residues. The CDR3 loop reads CASSQAGQLTDTQYF. The CDR3 bases are TGTGCCAGCAGCCAAGCGGGACAGCTCACAGATACGCAGTATTTT.

This clonotype was detected many times. The chain joins TRBV5-1 to TRBJ2-2; tentatively, D is TRBD2 (5 bases). Germline values: CDR1 SGHRS, CDR2 YFSETQ. The CDR3 has 15 residues. Trimming shortened V by 5 bases and J by 4 bases, and 15 bases separated the two germline ends. CDR3 sequence: CASRQEGPRTGELFF. Here the CDR3 DNA reads TGCGCCAGCAGACAAGAGGGCCCCCGCACCGGGGAGCTGTTTTTT.

This chain links TRBV27 with TRBJ2-5; D tentatively reads TRBD1 or TRBD2 (5 bases each). This CDR3 comprises 15 residues. Germline V lookup: CDR1 MNHEY, CDR2 SMNVEV (reference sequence). The germline V and J ends were trimmed by 4 bases and 7 bases, with 19 bases remaining between them. CDR3: CASSSSGAKGGTQYF. DNA for the CDR3: TGTGCCAGCAGTTCCTCCGGGGCAAAAGGAGGGACCCAGTACTTC.

This clonotype was observed at least ten times. J is TRBJ1-6 and V is TRBV9, with TRBD1 matching over 9 bases. The V and J ends lost 4 bases and 7 bases, in that order; junction bases with no gene match: 6. Germline-derived CDR1 and CDR2 are SGDLS and YYNGEE. CDR3 length equals 15 residues. The CDR3 region is CASSRDRAGNSPLHF. CDR3 nucleotide sequence: TGTGCCAGCAGCAGGGACAGGGCAGGGAATTCACCCCTCCACTTT.

This clonotype was counted a few times. This chain connects TRBV7-2 to TRBJ2-1; possibly TRBD2 for D (6 bases). The germline V and J ends were trimmed by 3 bases and 10 bases, with 25 bases remaining between them. This CDR3 contains 17 residues. CDR1 and CDR2 (germline): SGHTA, FQGNSA. The CDR3 loop is CASSLHSGSLALQEQFF. The CDR3 DNA is TGTGCCAGCAGCTTGCATTCGGGATCGCTAGCGTTACAGGAGCAGTTCTTC.

This clonotype was picked up many times. J is TRBJ1-5 and V is TRBV7-8; perhaps TRBD1 as D (6 bases). Germline V gene data show CDR1 as SGHVS and CDR2 as FQNEAQ. The CDR3 length is 14 residues. V lost 4 bases and J lost 0, with 7 bases in between. The DNA for the CDR3 is TGTGCCAGCAGCTGGACAGATAGCAATCAGCCCCAGCATTTT. This codes for CASSWTDSNQPQHF. Based on the CDR3 plus reference TRBV7-8 and TRBJ1-5, the full variable domain is GAGVSQSPRYKVAKRGQDVALRCDPISGHVSLFWYQQALGQGPEFLTYFQNEAQLDKSGLPSDRFFAERPEGSVSTLKIQRTQQEDSAVYLCASSWTDSNQPQHFGDGTRLSIL.

At least ten counts were recorded for this clonotype. The chain joins TRBV11-2 to TRBJ1-1; D uncertain. Per germline, CDR1 SGHAT and CDR2 FQNNGV. CDR3 length equals 12 residues. The V end was cut by 0 bases, the J end by 8 bases, with 7 bases between. DNA of the CDR3: TGTGCCAGCAGCTTAGATGGCAGGGAAGCTTTCTTT. Its protein is CASSLDGREAFF.

This sequence joins TRBV28 and TRBJ2-5; 9 bases map to TRBD1. The length of the CDR3 is 17 residues. Per the germline V gene, CDR1 is MDHEN and CDR2 is SYDVKM. V was clipped by 2 bases and J by 5 bases; unmatched bases: 12. CDR3 sequence reads: CASSLGTGSPVLETQYF. The CDR3, as DNA: TGTGCCAGCAGTTTAGGGACAGGGTCACCCGTTTTGGAGACCCAGTACTTC.

This clonotype was observed a handful of times. This chain connects TRBV5-6 to TRBJ2-7; possible D gene TRBD2, 6 bases. V was cut by 4 bases and J by 4 bases, with 18 bases left in between. Germline-derived CDR1 and CDR2 are SGHDT and YYEEEE. The CDR3 contains 15 residues. DNA for the CDR3: TGTGCCAGCAGCCCGGAGGGGCCTGGGCGTTACGAGCAGTACTTC. This codes for CASSPEGPGRYEQYF.

This chain connects TRBV9 to TRBJ2-1; the match to TRBD2 covers 7 bases. The CDR3 loop spans 16 amino acids. The V gene end was trimmed by 2 bases and the J gene end by 1 base; junction bases not matched to a gene: 6. The germline gives CDR1 SGDLS, CDR2 YYNGEE. CDR3 nucleotide sequence: TGTGCCAGCAGCGTGGGGGGGATTAATTCCTACAATGAGCAGTTCTTC. Amino acids: CASSVGGINSYNEQFF.

CDR3 bases: TGCGCCAGCTCCCTACTAGCGGGAGAAGGCGAGCAGTACTTC. Protein sequence: CASSLLAGEGEQYF. This chain connects TRBV10-1 to TRBJ2-7, with 11 bases identical to TRBD2. V lost 8 bases and J lost 6; bases outside the gene matches: 9. The CDR3 runs 14 residues. Per germline, CDR1 WNHNN and CDR2 SYGVQD (reference sequence).

The rearrangement joins TRBV24-1 to TRBJ1-1; D remains unclear. CDR1 is KGHDR, CDR2 SFDVKD, per germline. The CDR3 covers 13 residues. V lost 2 bases and J 6 bases, leaving 9 bases between the germline ends. CDR3 nucleotides: TGTGCCACCAGTGATTCTAGACTAGCTGAAGCTTTCTTT. It codes for CATSDSRLAEAFF.

The gene calls are TRBV2 and TRBJ2-3, with D tentatively TRBD1 or TRBD2 (6 bases each). This CDR3 is 14 amino acids long. V was clipped by 5 bases and J by 0 bases, with 9 bases between them. Germline CDR1 reads SNHLY; CDR2 reads FYNNEI. CDR3 coding DNA: TGTGCCAGCAGTAGGGGGGTGAGCACAGATACGCAGTATTTT. Its translation is CASSRGVSTDTQYF.

This clonotype has just a few counts. The chain carries TRBV28 and TRBJ2-3; D unclear. The germline CDR1 and CDR2 sequences are MDHEN and SYDVKM. The CDR3 is made up of 15 amino acids. V lost 2 bases and J 6 bases, leaving 15 bases between the germline ends. This CDR3 is CASSLPGSGRDTQYF. The CDR3 DNA reads TGTGCCAGCAGTTTACCGGGCTCCGGGCGGGATACGCAGTATTTT.

This rearrangement joins TRBV20-1 to TRBJ2-5; D possibly corresponds to TRBD2 (5 bases). Trimming shortened V by 3 bases and J by 1 base, and 6 bases separated the two germline ends. The CDR3 consists of 12 residues. Germline V lookup: CDR1 DFQATT, CDR2 SNEGSKA (reference sequence). The CDR3 is CSARDSQETQYF. The CDR3 DNA follows: TGCAGTGCTAGGGACTCCCAAGAGACCCAGTACTTC.